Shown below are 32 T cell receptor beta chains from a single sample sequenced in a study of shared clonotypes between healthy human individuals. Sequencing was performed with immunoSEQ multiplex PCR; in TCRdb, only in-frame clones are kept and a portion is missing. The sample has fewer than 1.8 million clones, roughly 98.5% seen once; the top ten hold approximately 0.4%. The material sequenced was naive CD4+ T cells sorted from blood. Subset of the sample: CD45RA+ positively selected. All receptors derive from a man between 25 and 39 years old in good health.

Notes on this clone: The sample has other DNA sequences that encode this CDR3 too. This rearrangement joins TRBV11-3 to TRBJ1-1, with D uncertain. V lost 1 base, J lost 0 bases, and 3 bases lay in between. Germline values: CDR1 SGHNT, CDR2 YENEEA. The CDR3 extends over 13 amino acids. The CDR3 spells CASSLGLNTEAFF. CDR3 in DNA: TGTGCCAGCAGCTTAGGTCTGAACACTGAAGCTTTCTTT.

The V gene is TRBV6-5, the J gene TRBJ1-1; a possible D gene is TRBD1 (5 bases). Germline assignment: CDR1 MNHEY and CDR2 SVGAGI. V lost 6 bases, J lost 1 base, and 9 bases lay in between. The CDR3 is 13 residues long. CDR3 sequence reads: CASSMTANTEAFF. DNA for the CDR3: TGTGCCAGCAGCATGACAGCGAACACTGAAGCTTTCTTT.

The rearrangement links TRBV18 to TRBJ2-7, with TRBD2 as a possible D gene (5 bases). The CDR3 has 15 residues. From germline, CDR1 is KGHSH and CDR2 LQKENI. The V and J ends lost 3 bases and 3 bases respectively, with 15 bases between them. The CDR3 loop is CASSPSGITLYEQYF. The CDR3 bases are TGTGCCAGCTCACCTTCGGGAATAACCCTCTACGAGCAGTACTTC.

The CDR3 is CAVNQQGPLVDEQYF. CDR3 coding DNA: TGTGCCGTCAACCAACAGGGTCCATTGGTAGACGAGCAGTACTTC. The chain links TRBV10-3 to TRBJ2-7, with D maybe TRBD1 (6 bases). Trimming left V 11 bases short and J 5 bases short, with 25 bases between. The germline gives CDR1 ENHRY, CDR2 SYGVKD. The CDR3 has 15 residues.

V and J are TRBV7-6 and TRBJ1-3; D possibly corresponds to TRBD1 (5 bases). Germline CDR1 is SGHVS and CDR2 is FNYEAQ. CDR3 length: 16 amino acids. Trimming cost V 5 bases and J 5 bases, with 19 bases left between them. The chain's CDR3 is CASSAGARGARNTIYF. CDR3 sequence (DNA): TGTGCCAGCAGCGCCGGCGCTAGGGGCGCTAGAAACACCATATATTTT.

The CDR3 DNA is TGTGCCAGCAGCTTCCCTCGGGGCGGCGGGGAGACAGATACGCAGTATTTT. It codes for CASSFPRGGGETDTQYF. This chain links TRBV2 with TRBJ2-3; weak D call: TRBD2 (6 bases). The ends were cut back, 6 bases at V and 3 bases at J, with 22 bases in the middle. The CDR3 covers 17 residues. CDR1 SNHLY and CDR2 FYNNEI come from the germline V gene.

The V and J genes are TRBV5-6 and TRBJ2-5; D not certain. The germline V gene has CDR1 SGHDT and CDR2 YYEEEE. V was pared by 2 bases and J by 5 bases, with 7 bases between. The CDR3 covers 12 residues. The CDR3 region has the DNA TGTGCCAGCAGCTTTGGGGTTGAGACCCAGTACTTC. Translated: CASSFGVETQYF. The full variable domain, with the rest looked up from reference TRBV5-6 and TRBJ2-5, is DAGVTQSPTHLIKTRGQQVTLRCSPKSGHDTVSWYQQALGQGPQFIFQYYEEEERQRGNFPDRFSGHQFPNYSSELNVNALLLGDSALYLCASSFGVETQYFGPGTRLLVL.

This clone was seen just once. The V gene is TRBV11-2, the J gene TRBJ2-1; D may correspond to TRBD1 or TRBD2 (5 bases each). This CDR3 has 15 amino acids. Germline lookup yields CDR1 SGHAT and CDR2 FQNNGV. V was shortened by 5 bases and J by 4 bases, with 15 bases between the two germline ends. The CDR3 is CASSLGVAGYNEQFF. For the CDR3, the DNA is TGTGCCAGCAGCCTAGGGGTCGCGGGTTACAATGAGCAGTTCTTC.

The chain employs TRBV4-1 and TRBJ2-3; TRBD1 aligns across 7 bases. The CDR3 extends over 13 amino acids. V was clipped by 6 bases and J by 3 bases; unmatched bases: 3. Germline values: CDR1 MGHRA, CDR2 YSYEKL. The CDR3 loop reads CASRVTGTDTQYF. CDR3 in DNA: TGCGCCAGCAGGGTGACAGGGACAGATACGCAGTATTTT.

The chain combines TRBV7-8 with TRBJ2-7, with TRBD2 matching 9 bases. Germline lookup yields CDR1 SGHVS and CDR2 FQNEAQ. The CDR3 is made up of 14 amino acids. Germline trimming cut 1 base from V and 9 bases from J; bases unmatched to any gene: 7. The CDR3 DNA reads TGTGCCAGCAGCTTAGGGACTAGCGAGGCTGGGCAGTACTTC. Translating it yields CASSLGTSEAGQYF.

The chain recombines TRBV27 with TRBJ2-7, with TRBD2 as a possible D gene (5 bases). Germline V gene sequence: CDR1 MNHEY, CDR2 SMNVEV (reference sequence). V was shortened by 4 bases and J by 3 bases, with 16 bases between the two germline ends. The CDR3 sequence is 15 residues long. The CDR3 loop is CASSSLGETHYEQYF. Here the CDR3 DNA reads TGTGCCAGCAGTTCTCTCGGGGAGACCCACTACGAGCAGTACTTC.

The CDR3 sequence is CASSVGRNQPQHF. Written as DNA, the CDR3 is TGTGCCAGCAGTGTAGGGAGGAATCAGCCCCAGCATTTT. J is TRBJ1-5 and V is TRBV6-1; no reliable D call. The germline V and J ends were trimmed by 4 bases and 4 bases, with 8 bases remaining between them. Germline V CDR1 and CDR2: MNHNS, SASEGT. This CDR3 spans 13 amino acids.

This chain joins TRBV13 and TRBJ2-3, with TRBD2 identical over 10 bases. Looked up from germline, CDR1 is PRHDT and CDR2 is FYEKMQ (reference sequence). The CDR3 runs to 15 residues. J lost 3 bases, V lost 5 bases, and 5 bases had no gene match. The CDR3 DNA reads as TGTGCCAGCAGCAAACAAGCGGGAGGGACAGATACGCAGTATTTT. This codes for CASSKQAGGTDTQYF.

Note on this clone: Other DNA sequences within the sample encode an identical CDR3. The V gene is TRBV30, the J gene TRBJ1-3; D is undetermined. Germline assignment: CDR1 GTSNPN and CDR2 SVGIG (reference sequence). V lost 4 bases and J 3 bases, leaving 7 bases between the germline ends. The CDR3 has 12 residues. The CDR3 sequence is CAWTPSGNTIYF. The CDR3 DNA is TGTGCCTGGACCCCCAGTGGAAACACCATATATTTT. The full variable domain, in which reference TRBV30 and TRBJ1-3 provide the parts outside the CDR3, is SQTIHQWPATLVQPVGSPLSLECTVEGTSNPNLYWYRQAAGRGLQLLFYSVGIGQISSEVPQNLSASRPQDRQFILSSKKLLLSDSGFYLCAWTPSGNTIYFGEGSWLTVV.

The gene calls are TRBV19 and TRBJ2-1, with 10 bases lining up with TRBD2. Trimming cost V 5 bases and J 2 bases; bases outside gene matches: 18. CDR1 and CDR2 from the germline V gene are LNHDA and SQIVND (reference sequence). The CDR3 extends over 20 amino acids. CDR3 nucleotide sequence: TGTGCCAGTAGTTCCACTTCGGGGACTAGCGAGTCATCTACCTACAATGAGCAGTTCTTC. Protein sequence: CASSSTSGTSESSTYNEQFF.

The CDR3 loop is CASSLGSRKSPGANVLTF. CDR3 sequence (DNA): TGTGCCAGCAGCTTGGGCTCACGCAAGAGTCCTGGGGCCAACGTCCTGACTTTC. This chain joins TRBV7-9 and TRBJ2-6; no clear D. CDR1 and CDR2 (germline): SEHNR, FQNEAQ (reference sequence). The length of the CDR3 is 18 residues. The V end was cut by 3 bases, the J end by 2 bases, with 17 bases between.

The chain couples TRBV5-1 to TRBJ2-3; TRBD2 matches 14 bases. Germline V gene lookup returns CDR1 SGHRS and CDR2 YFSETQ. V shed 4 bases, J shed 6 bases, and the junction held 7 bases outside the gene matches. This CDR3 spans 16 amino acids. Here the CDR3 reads CASSRGTSGSMDTQYF. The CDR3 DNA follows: TGCGCCAGCAGCCGGGGGACTAGCGGGAGTATGGATACGCAGTATTTT.

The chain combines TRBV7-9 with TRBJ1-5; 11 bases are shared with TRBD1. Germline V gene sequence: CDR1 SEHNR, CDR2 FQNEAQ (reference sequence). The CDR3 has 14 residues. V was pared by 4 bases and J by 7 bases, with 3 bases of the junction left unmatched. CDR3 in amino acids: CASSWGTGGQPQHF. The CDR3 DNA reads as TGTGCCAGCAGCTGGGGGACAGGGGGACAGCCCCAGCATTTT.

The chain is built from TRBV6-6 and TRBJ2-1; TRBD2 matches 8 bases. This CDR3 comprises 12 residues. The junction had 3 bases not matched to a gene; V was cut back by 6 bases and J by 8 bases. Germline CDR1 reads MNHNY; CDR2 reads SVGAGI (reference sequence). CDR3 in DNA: TGTGCCAGCAGCGGGGGGGGCGATGAGCAGTTCTTC. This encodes CASSGGGDEQFF.

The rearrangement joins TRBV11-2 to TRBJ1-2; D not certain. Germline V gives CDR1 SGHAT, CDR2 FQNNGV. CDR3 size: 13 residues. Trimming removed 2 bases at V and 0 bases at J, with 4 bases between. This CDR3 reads CASSLRPNYGYTF. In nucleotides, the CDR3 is TGTGCCAGCAGCTTACGGCCTAACTATGGCTACACCTTC. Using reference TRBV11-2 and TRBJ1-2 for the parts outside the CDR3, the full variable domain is EAGVAQSPRYKIIEKRQSVAFWCNPISGHATLYWYQQILGQGPKLLIQFQNNGVVDDSQLPKDRFSAERLKGVDSTLKIQPAKLEDSAVYLCASSLRPNYGYTFGSGTRLTVV.

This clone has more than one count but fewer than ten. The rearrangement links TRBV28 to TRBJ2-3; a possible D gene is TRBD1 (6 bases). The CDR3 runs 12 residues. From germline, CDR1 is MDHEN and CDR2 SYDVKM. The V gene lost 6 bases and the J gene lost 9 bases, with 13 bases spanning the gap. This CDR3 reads CASRPGAWTQYF. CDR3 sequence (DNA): TGTGCCAGCAGACCAGGGGCGTGGACGCAGTATTTT. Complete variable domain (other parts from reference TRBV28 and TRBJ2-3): DVKVTQSSRYLVKRTGEKVFLECVQDMDHENMFWYRQDPGLGLRLIYFSYDVKMKEKGDIPEGYSVSREKKERFSLILESASTNQTSMYLCASRPGAWTQYFGPGTRLTVL.

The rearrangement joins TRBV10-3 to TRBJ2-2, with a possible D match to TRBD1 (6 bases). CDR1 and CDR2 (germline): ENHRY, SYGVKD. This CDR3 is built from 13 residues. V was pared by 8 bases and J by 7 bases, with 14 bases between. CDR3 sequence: CAIGQKGNGELFF. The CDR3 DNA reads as TGTGCCATCGGACAGAAGGGTAACGGGGAGCTGTTTTTT.

This CDR3 reads CASSPRRVSTGELFF. The CDR3 DNA reads as TGCGCCAGCAGCCCCCGCCGGGTTTCCACCGGGGAGCTGTTTTTT. The rearrangement uses TRBV4-3 and TRBJ2-2, with D hard to call. V shed 4 bases and J shed 4 bases, with 13 bases lying between them. CDR3 size: 15 residues. CDR1 is LGHNA and CDR2 is YSLEER in the germline V gene.

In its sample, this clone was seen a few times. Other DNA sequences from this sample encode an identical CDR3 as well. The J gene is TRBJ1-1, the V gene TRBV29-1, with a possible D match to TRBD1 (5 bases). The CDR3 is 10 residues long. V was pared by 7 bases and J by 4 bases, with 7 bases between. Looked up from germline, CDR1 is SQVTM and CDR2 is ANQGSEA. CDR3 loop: CSGGGTEAFF. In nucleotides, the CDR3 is TGCAGCGGGGGGGGCACTGAAGCTTTCTTT.

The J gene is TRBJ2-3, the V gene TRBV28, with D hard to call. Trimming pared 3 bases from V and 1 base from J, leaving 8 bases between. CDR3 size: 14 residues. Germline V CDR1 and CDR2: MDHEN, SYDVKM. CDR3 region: CASSFFTGTDTQYF. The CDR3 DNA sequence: TGTGCCAGCAGTTTTTTTACCGGCACAGATACGCAGTATTTT.

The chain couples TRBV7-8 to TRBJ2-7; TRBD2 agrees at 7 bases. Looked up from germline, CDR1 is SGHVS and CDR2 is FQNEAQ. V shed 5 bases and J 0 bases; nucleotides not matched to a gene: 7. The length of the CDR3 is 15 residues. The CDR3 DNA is TGTGCCAGCAGCCCTTTTAGGGAGGGCTCCTACGAGCAGTACTTC. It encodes CASSPFREGSYEQYF.

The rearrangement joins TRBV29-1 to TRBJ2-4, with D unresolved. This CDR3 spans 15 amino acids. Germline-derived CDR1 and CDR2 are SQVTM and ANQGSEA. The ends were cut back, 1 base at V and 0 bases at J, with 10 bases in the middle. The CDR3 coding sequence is TGCAGCGTTGAAGTGAGAGGCCTAGCCAAAAACATTCAGTACTTC. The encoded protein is CSVEVRGLAKNIQYF.

The CDR3 coding sequence is TGTGCCAGCAGCTTGGCCGTCGGGACAGGGAATCACGAGCAGTACTTC. Its translation is CASSLAVGTGNHEQYF. The gene calls are TRBV5-4 and TRBJ2-7; 9 bases line up with TRBD1. The germline V gene encodes CDR1 SGHNT and CDR2 YYREEE (reference sequence). The CDR3 extends over 16 amino acids. V shed 0 bases and J 5 bases; nucleotides not matched to a gene: 9.

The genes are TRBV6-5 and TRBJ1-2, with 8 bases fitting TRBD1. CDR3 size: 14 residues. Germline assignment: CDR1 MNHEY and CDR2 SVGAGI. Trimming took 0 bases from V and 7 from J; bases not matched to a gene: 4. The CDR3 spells CASSYSSQGAGYTF. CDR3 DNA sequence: TGTGCCAGCAGTTACTCTTCCCAGGGGGCTGGCTACACCTTC.

The CDR3 DNA reads TGTGCCAGCAGTCCAATTTCAGGGATCGGGGAGCTGTTTTTT. Translating it yields CASSPISGIGELFF. This chain links TRBV27 with TRBJ2-2; maybe TRBD1 (5 bases). Germline CDR1 and CDR2: MNHEY and SMNVEV (reference sequence). The CDR3 sequence is 14 residues long. The V end lost 5 bases, the J end lost 7 bases, and 14 bases lay between the germline ends.

CDR3: CASTENYGYTF. DNA of the CDR3: TGTGCTTCGACAGAAAACTATGGCTACACCTTC. V and J are TRBV19 and TRBJ1-2, with D perhaps matching TRBD1 (5 bases). The V gene's germline CDR1 is LNHDA and CDR2 SQIVND (reference sequence). CDR3 size: 11 residues. Full variable domain (missing parts from reference TRBV19 and TRBJ1-2): DGGITQSPKYLFRKEGQNVTLSCEQNLNHDAMYWYRQDPGQGLRLIYYSQIVNDFQKGDIAEGYSVSREKKESFPLTVTSAQKNPTAFYLCASTENYGYTFGSGTRLTVV.

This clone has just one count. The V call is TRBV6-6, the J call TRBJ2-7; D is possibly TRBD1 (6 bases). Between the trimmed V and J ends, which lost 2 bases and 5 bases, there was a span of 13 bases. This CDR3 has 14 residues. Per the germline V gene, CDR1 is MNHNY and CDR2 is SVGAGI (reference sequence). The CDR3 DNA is TGTGCCAGCAGTTACACACAGGGAGACGACGAGCAGTACTTC. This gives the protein CASSYTQGDDEQYF.